Listed below are T cell receptor beta chains from one sample, sequenced in a study of blood T cell repertoires in COVID-19. The assay was immunoSEQ multiplex PCR, and TCRdb's table has in-frame clones only and misses some. The sample yields roughly 140,000 clones, 70% to 85% seen once. The sample comprised peripheral blood. These TCRs come from a man aged 60-69 years with active or convalescent COVID-19. The CDR3 runs from the conserved cysteine through the conserved F or W. D genes are given only for firm matches. The size field is filled for only some rows; it gives once, few, many or a size class.

j_gene: TRBJ2-3
d_gene: .
abundance: .
v_gene: TRBV12-3/TRBV12-4
CDR3aa: CASSYRGTDTQYF
CDR3nt: TGTGCCAGCAGTTACCGGGGTACAGATACGCAGTATTTT

j_gene: TRBJ1-5
d_gene: TRBD1
abundance: .
v_gene: TRBV12-3/TRBV12-4
CDR3aa: CASRDDRDQPQHF
CDR3nt: TGTGCCAGCAGGGATGACAGGGATCAGCCCCAGCATTTT

j_gene: TRBJ2-1
d_gene: TRBD1
abundance: once
v_gene: TRBV10-3
CDR3aa: CAISEGRGEGANNEQFF
CDR3nt: TGTGCCATCAGTGAGGGTCGGGGAGAGGGGGCAAACAATGAGCAGTTCTTC

j_gene: TRBJ2-2
d_gene: .
abundance: .
v_gene: TRBV12-5
CDR3aa: CASGPRDTDTGELFF
CDR3nt: TGTGCTAGTGGTCCCCGAGACACCGACACCGGGGAGCTGTTTTTT

j_gene: TRBJ1-2
d_gene: TRBD1
abundance: .
v_gene: TRBV5-6
CDR3aa: CASSKQGEGYGYTF
CDR3nt: TGTGCCAGCAGCAAGCAGGGGGAAGGCTATGGCTACACCTTC

j_gene: TRBJ1-2
d_gene: .
abundance: .
v_gene: TRBV10-3
CDR3aa: CAISESGRGGDGYTF
CDR3nt: TGTGCCATCAGTGAGTCTGGTCGGGGAGGCGATGGCTACACCTTC

j_gene: TRBJ1-4
d_gene: .
abundance: .
v_gene: TRBV4-1
CDR3aa: CASSRILQGPGNEKLFF
CDR3nt: TGCGCCAGCAGCCGCATCCTACAGGGCCCCGGCAATGAAAAACTGTTTTTT

j_gene: TRBJ1-2
d_gene: .
abundance: .
v_gene: TRBV13
CDR3aa: CATGVSDNYGYTF
CDR3nt: TGTGCCACCGGGGTTTCTGATAACTATGGCTACACCTTC

j_gene: TRBJ1-5
d_gene: .
abundance: .
v_gene: TRBV24-1
CDR3aa: CATSDATVSNQPQHF
CDR3nt: TGTGCCACCAGTGATGCGACAGTCTCCAATCAGCCCCAGCATTTT

j_gene: TRBJ1-4
d_gene: .
abundance: .
v_gene: TRBV30
CDR3aa: CAWRGGGEKLFF
CDR3nt: TGTGCCTGGAGAGGTGGGGGGGAAAAACTGTTTTTT

j_gene: TRBJ2-5
d_gene: TRBD2
abundance: .
v_gene: TRBV20-1
CDR3aa: CSASGGVQETQYF
CDR3nt: TGCAGTGCTAGTGGGGGGGTACAAGAGACCCAGTACTTC

j_gene: TRBJ2-3
d_gene: .
abundance: once
v_gene: TRBV6-4
CDR3aa: CASSVAFQRQCADTQYF
CDR3nt: TGTGCCAGCAGCGTCGCCTTTCAGCGGCAATGCGCAGATACGCAGTATTTT

j_gene: TRBJ1-4
d_gene: .
abundance: .
v_gene: TRBV7-9
CDR3aa: CASSSASEKLFF
CDR3nt: TGTGCCAGCAGCTCAGCCAGTGAAAAACTGTTTTTT

j_gene: TRBJ1-1
d_gene: .
abundance: .
v_gene: TRBV4-1
CDR3aa: CASSQERRGRVNTEAFF
CDR3nt: TGCGCCAGCAGCCAAGAGCGTCGCGGGAGGGTGAACACTGAAGCTTTCTTT

j_gene: TRBJ1-2
d_gene: .
abundance: once
v_gene: TRBV2
CDR3aa: CASSEKGGYGYTF
CDR3nt: TGTGCCAGCAGTGAAAAGGGAGGCTATGGCTACACCTTC

j_gene: TRBJ1-1
d_gene: .
abundance: .
v_gene: TRBV11-3
CDR3aa: CASSLWGGAFF
CDR3nt: TGTGCCAGCAGCTTATGGGGGGGAGCTTTCTTT

j_gene: TRBJ1-4
d_gene: TRBD1
abundance: few
v_gene: TRBV6-5
CDR3aa: CASLGGQANEKLFF
CDR3nt: TGTGCCAGCCTCGGGGGACAGGCTAATGAAAAACTGTTTTTT

j_gene: TRBJ1-2
d_gene: TRBD1
abundance: once
v_gene: TRBV30
CDR3aa: CAWSVGVWTGLGYTF
CDR3nt: TGTGCCTGGAGTGTAGGCGTTTGGACAGGGTTAGGCTACACCTTC

j_gene: TRBJ2-7
d_gene: TRBD1
abundance: .
v_gene: TRBV9
CDR3aa: CASSVGDRVYEQYF
CDR3nt: TGTGCCAGCAGCGTAGGGGACAGGGTCTACGAGCAGTACTTC

j_gene: TRBJ1-1
d_gene: TRBD1
abundance: .
v_gene: TRBV27
CDR3aa: CASSSGQQAEAFF
CDR3nt: TGTGCCAGCAGTTCGGGACAGCAAGCTGAAGCTTTCTTT

j_gene: TRBJ2-3
d_gene: .
abundance: .
v_gene: TRBV2
CDR3aa: CASSKGDSTDTQYF
CDR3nt: TGTGCCAGCAGTAAGGGGGACAGCACAGATACGCAGTATTTT

j_gene: TRBJ2-1
d_gene: TRBD2
abundance: .
v_gene: TRBV7-7
CDR3aa: CASSSGLASSGGEQFF
CDR3nt: TGTGCTAGCAGCTCCGGACTAGCGTCGAGTGGGGGTGAGCAGTTCTTC

j_gene: TRBJ1-2
d_gene: .
abundance: .
v_gene: TRBV30
CDR3aa: CAWSPRPYGYTF
CDR3nt: TGTGCCTGGAGTCCCAGGCCCTATGGCTACACCTTC

j_gene: TRBJ2-1
d_gene: .
abundance: few
v_gene: TRBV15
CDR3aa: CATSREKYTYNEQFF
CDR3nt: TGTGCCACCAGCAGAGAAAAGTACACCTACAATGAGCAGTTCTTC

j_gene: TRBJ2-5
d_gene: .
abundance: .
v_gene: TRBV7-9
CDR3aa: CASSPTSQETQYF
CDR3nt: TGTGCCAGCAGCCCCACAAGCCAAGAGACCCAGTACTTC

j_gene: TRBJ1-6
d_gene: TRBD1
abundance: .
v_gene: TRBV6-1
CDR3aa: CASSTGGVSPLHF
CDR3nt: TGTGCCAGCAGTACAGGGGGGGTTTCACCCCTCCACTTT

j_gene: TRBJ1-2
d_gene: .
abundance: .
v_gene: TRBV4-3
CDR3aa: CASSLAGTPGRGYTF
CDR3nt: TGCGCCAGCAGCCTTGCCGGGACACCGGGCCGTGGCTACACCTTC

j_gene: TRBJ2-4
d_gene: TRBD1
abundance: .
v_gene: TRBV5-6
CDR3aa: CASSPWTGRPKNIQYF
CDR3nt: TGTGCCAGCAGCCCCTGGACAGGGAGACCCAAAAACATTCAGTACTTC

j_gene: TRBJ2-1
d_gene: .
abundance: .
v_gene: TRBV7-9
CDR3aa: CASSLMRLGANEQFF
CDR3nt: TGTGCCAGCAGCTTAATGCGGTTGGGTGCCAATGAGCAGTTCTTC